These 32 T cell receptor beta chains share one sample of origin, sequenced in a study of T cell responses to AZD1222 COVID-19 vaccine. Assay: immunoSEQ multiplex PCR; the TCRdb copy retains only in-frame clones and omits some. The sample includes 150,000 to 200,000 clones, about 90% of them seen just once. Sequenced here: peripheral blood, sampled 28 days after the second AZD1222 dose. These receptor sequences come from an adult who received the AZD1222 COVID-19 vaccine.

The chain combines TRBV5-1 with TRBJ1-4; no clear D. V lost 4 bases and J lost 8, with 15 bases in between. Germline loops: CDR1 SGHRS, CDR2 YFSETQ. The CDR3 loop spans 14 amino acids. CDR3 loop: CASSAGRAGEKLFF. The CDR3 region has the DNA TGCGCCAGCAGCGCGGGAAGAGCAGGCGAAAAACTGTTTTTT. The full variable domain, with the rest looked up from reference TRBV5-1 and TRBJ1-4, is KAGVTQTPRYLIKTRGQQVTLSCSPISGHRSVSWYQQTPGQGLQFLFEYFSETQRNKGNFPGRFSGRQFSNSRSEMNVSTLELGDSALYLCASSAGRAGEKLFFGSGTQLSVL.

The V gene is TRBV25-1, the J gene TRBJ1-6, with D maybe TRBD1 (6 bases). Germline assignment: CDR1 MGHDK and CDR2 SYGVNS. Between the trimmed V and J ends, which lost 6 bases and 7 bases, there was a span of 19 bases. CDR3 length: 16 residues. Here the CDR3 DNA reads TGTGCCAGCAGGGGGGACTCGGACAGAACCAATTCACCCCTCCACTTT. Its protein product is CASRGDSDRTNSPLHF.

The rearrangement uses TRBV23-1 and TRBJ1-4, with D possibly matching TRBD1 (6 bases). TRBV23-1 is filed as an ORF, its function uncertain. The CDR3 is 15 residues long. V lost 3 bases to trimming and J lost 1 base, with 9 bases between them. The CDR3 here is CASSQSTGTNEKLFF. The CDR3 nucleotides read TGCGCCAGCAGTCAGTCGACAGGAACTAATGAAAAACTGTTTTTT.

The chain employs TRBV27 and TRBJ1-5, with TRBD1 matching 9 bases. CDR3 length: 16 amino acids. The V segment lost 0 bases and the J segment 0 bases; nucleotides outside the gene matches: 0. From germline, CDR1 is MNHEY and CDR2 SMNVEV (reference sequence). The DNA for the CDR3 is TGTGCCAGCAGTTTATCGACAGGGGGTAGCAATCAGCCCCAGCATTTT. It yields the protein CASSLSTGGSNQPQHF.

The CDR3 reads CASGEAGIVYEQYF. In DNA, the CDR3 is TGTGCCAGCGGCGAAGCAGGGATCGTCTACGAGCAGTACTTC. The chain joins TRBV5-4 to TRBJ2-7, with D perhaps TRBD1 (5 bases). The CDR3 runs 14 residues. Trimming pared 7 bases from V and 3 bases from J, leaving 17 bases between. Germline CDR1 reads SGHNT; CDR2 reads YYREEE (reference sequence).

This sequence joins TRBV3-1 (or the pseudogene TRBV3-2) and TRBJ2-5; D may be TRBD2 (7 bases). Germline CDR1 is LGHDT and CDR2 is YNNKEL (reference sequence). The V end lost 1 base, the J end lost 5 bases, and 20 bases lay between the germline ends. This CDR3 comprises 17 residues. CDR3 sequence (DNA): TGTGCCAGCAGCCAAGGAGGTGGGGGGGGCGCTCTTGAGACCCAGTACTTC. Translation gives CASSQGGGGGALETQYF.

The genes are TRBV27 and TRBJ1-2; the D is unclear. Trimming shortened V by 4 bases and J by 2 bases, and 20 bases separated the two germline ends. CDR1 is MNHEY, CDR2 SMNVEV, per germline (reference sequence). The CDR3 totals 17 residues. The CDR3 region has the DNA TGTGCCAGCAGTTCCCACAAATTTGGAAGCAGAAACTATGGCTACACCTTC. Protein sequence: CASSSHKFGSRNYGYTF.

V usage is TRBV28 and J usage is TRBJ1-3; tentative D call: TRBD1 (6 bases). The V and J ends lost 4 bases and 0 bases respectively, with 19 bases between them. CDR1 and CDR2 from the germline V gene are MDHEN and SYDVKM. The CDR3 is 18 amino acids. The CDR3 region has the DNA TGTGCCAGCAGTTCCCACGGACAGAGCCAAGTCTCTGGAAACACCATATATTTT. This codes for CASSSHGQSQVSGNTIYF.

The chain recombines TRBV2 with TRBJ2-1, with 8 positions matching TRBD1. CDR1 is SNHLY, CDR2 FYNNEI, per germline. The CDR3 is made up of 15 amino acids. The junction had 12 bases not matched to a gene; V was cut back by 9 bases and J by 5 bases. The CDR3 protein is CASERQGRYDNEQFF. The CDR3 bases are TGTGCCAGTGAAAGACAGGGGAGGTATGACAATGAGCAGTTCTTC.

The chain combines TRBV7-6 with TRBJ2-3, with 16 bases that match TRBD2. V trimming: 5 bases; J trimming: 5 bases; junction bases outside the gene matches: 4. CDR1 is SGHVS, CDR2 FNYEAQ, per germline. This CDR3 spans 16 amino acids. The CDR3 DNA reads TGTGCCAGCAGCCCTGGGACTAGCGGGAGGGTAGATACGCAGTATTTT. As protein: CASSPGTSGRVDTQYF. The variable domain in full, with the rest retrieved from reference TRBV7-6 and TRBJ2-3, is GAGVSQSPRYKVTKRGQDVALRCDPISGHVSLYWYRQALGQGPEFLTYFNYEAQQDKSGLPNDRFSAERPEGSISTLTIQRTEQRDSAMYRCASSPGTSGRVDTQYFGPGTRLTVL.

This chain joins TRBV12-3 or TRBV12-4 and TRBJ1-2, with 10 positions matching TRBD1. The CDR3 sequence is 13 residues long. Trimming at V came to 6 bases and at J to 6 bases, leaving 4 bases not matched to a gene. DNA for the CDR3: TGTGCCAGCAGCTGGACAGGGGGAAATGGCTACACCTTC. Residues: CASSWTGGNGYTF.

The CDR3 coding sequence is TGCGCCAGCAGCTTGCAACAGGGGGTTGGCGCTAATGAAAAACTGTTTTTT. Protein sequence: CASSLQQGVGANEKLFF. The chain is built from TRBV5-1 and TRBJ1-4; 8 bases match TRBD1. The germline V gene encodes CDR1 SGHRS and CDR2 YFSETQ. The ends lost 1 base at V and 3 bases at J; junction bases unmatched: 8. The CDR3 spans 17 residues.

The CDR3 region is CASRGHSLIYNEQFF. CDR3 bases: TGCGCCAGCAGGGGGCACTCCCTAATATACAATGAGCAGTTCTTC. The chain has TRBV10-2 and TRBJ2-1; D perhaps matches TRBD1 (5 bases). The CDR3 length is 15 residues. Trimming shortened V by 6 bases and J by 4 bases, and 16 bases separated the two germline ends. Per germline, CDR1 WSHSY and CDR2 SAAADI.

V is TRBV28 and J is TRBJ1-4, with D maybe TRBD1 (5 bases). The CDR3 is 15 amino acids. V was clipped by 3 bases and J by 7 bases, with 15 bases between them. Germline CDR1 MDHEN, CDR2 SYDVKM. CDR3 coding DNA: TGTGCCAGCAGTTTTCCACGGGGCGCGGGTGAAAAACTGTTTTTT. Amino acids: CASSFPRGAGEKLFF.

A single count supports this clone. This chain uses TRBV3-1 (or the pseudogene TRBV3-2) with TRBJ1-2; D is perhaps TRBD1 (5 bases). Trimming stripped 4 bases from V and 9 bases from J, with 21 bases between. The V gene's germline CDR1 is LGHDT and CDR2 YNNKEL (reference sequence). The CDR3 is 15 residues long. CDR3 protein: CASSPTGTDLSSYTF. The CDR3 coding sequence is TGTGCCAGCAGCCCTACCGGGACGGACCTATCGAGCTACACCTTC.

The CDR3 DNA reads TGTGCCAGCAGCCCCAATACCGGGGCGGGGTCAGATACGCAGTATTTT. The encoded protein is CASSPNTGAGSDTQYF. This chain links TRBV7-7 with TRBJ2-3; possible D gene TRBD2, 6 bases. Per the germline V gene, CDR1 is SSHAT and CDR2 is FNYEAQ (reference sequence). Deletions cut 5 bases from V and 4 bases from J, with 19 bases between. The CDR3 is 16 amino acids.

In its sample, this clone was seen once. The chain has TRBV7-6 and TRBJ2-7; TRBD2 agrees at 7 bases. The CDR3 extends over 17 amino acids. Germline trimming cut 5 bases from V and 3 bases from J; bases unmatched to any gene: 16. CDR1 is SGHVS and CDR2 is FNYEAQ in the germline V gene. Here the CDR3 DNA reads TGTGCCAGCAGCAAAACTAGCGACCCTATTGAAGTCTACGAGCAGTACTTC. Amino acid sequence: CASSKTSDPIEVYEQYF.

This clone was counted only a few times. This chain uses TRBV18 with TRBJ2-7, with D possibly TRBD2 on 6 matching bases. Germline V gives CDR1 KGHSH, CDR2 LQKENI. The CDR3 extends over 19 amino acids. V shed 3 bases and J shed 1 base, with 25 bases lying between them. As DNA, the CDR3 is TGTGCCAGCTCACCTCTTTCGTTAGCGGCTTCGGGCGGATCCTACGAGCAGTACTTC. This codes for CASSPLSLAASGGSYEQYF.

The CDR3 region is CASSRTGTGGTEQFF. CDR3 DNA sequence: TGCGCCAGCAGCCGCACCGGGACAGGGGGAACTGAGCAGTTCTTC. The rearrangement joins TRBV5-1 to TRBJ2-1, with 11 bases fitting TRBD1. Looked up from germline, CDR1 is SGHRS and CDR2 is YFSETQ. The junction had 9 bases not matched to a gene; V was cut back by 4 bases and J by 9 bases. The CDR3 contains 15 residues. Filled out from reference TRBV5-1 and TRBJ2-1, the complete variable domain reads KAGVTQTPRYLIKTRGQQVTLSCSPISGHRSVSWYQQTPGQGLQFLFEYFSETQRNKGNFPGRFSGRQFSNSRSEMNVSTLELGDSALYLCASSRTGTGGTEQFFGPGTRLTVL.

The gene calls are TRBV10-3 and TRBJ2-7, with D possibly matching TRBD1 (6 bases). The CDR3 length is 13 residues. The V end lost 2 bases, the J end lost 5 bases, and 10 bases lay between the germline ends. Germline lookup yields CDR1 ENHRY and CDR2 SYGVKD. The chain's CDR3 is CAISEGEGDEQYF. As DNA, the CDR3 is TGTGCCATCAGTGAGGGTGAGGGGGACGAGCAGTACTTC.

CDR3 DNA: TGTGCCAGCAGCCAAGATCCCGGTAGCGGATTAGCGGGAGGGCCGCGGGAGACCCAGTACTTC. This gives the protein CASSQDPGSGLAGGPRETQYF. This chain joins TRBV3-1 (or the pseudogene TRBV3-2) and TRBJ2-5; TRBD2 agrees at 11 bases. Germline values: CDR1 LGHDT, CDR2 YNNKEL (reference sequence). CDR3 length equals 21 residues. After removal of 0 bases from V and 5 bases from J, the junction contained 20 bases not matched to a gene.

This clone has a handful of counts. The chain is built from TRBV5-6 and TRBJ2-3; D is ambiguous. The V end was cut by 1 base, the J end by 4 bases, with 1 base between. CDR1 SGHDT and CDR2 YYEEEE come from the germline V gene. The CDR3 spans 11 residues. CDR3 DNA sequence: TGTGCCAGCAGCTTGTCAGATACGCAGTATTTT. Protein: CASSLSDTQYF.

The chain employs TRBV28 and TRBJ1-5; 7 nucleotides align to TRBD1. The germline V gene encodes CDR1 MDHEN and CDR2 SYDVKM. The V segment lost 4 bases and the J segment 1 base; nucleotides outside the gene matches: 10. The CDR3 runs 17 residues. The CDR3 here is CASSSGRTGLSNQPQHF. CDR3 DNA: TGTGCCAGCAGTTCCGGGAGGACAGGCTTAAGCAATCAGCCCCAGCATTTT.

The CDR3, as DNA: TGTGCCAGCAGTTCGGGACAGGGGGCTCAAGCTTTCTTT. It translates to CASSSGQGAQAFF. J is TRBJ1-1 and V is TRBV6-5; 12 bases line up with TRBD1. V shed 4 bases, J shed 9 bases, and the junction held 3 bases outside the gene matches. Germline V gene lookup returns CDR1 MNHEY and CDR2 SVGAGI. This CDR3 contains 13 residues.

The chain has TRBV6-5 and TRBJ1-3; maybe TRBD1 (5 bases). The V end lost 10 bases, the J end lost 0 bases, and 13 bases lay between the germline ends. This CDR3 is built from 14 residues. The germline CDR1 and CDR2 sequences are MNHEY and SVGAGI. This chain's CDR3 is CAITSGYSGNTIYF. For the CDR3, the DNA is TGTGCCATCACGTCAGGGTACTCTGGAAACACCATATATTTT.

The rearrangement links TRBV7-3 to TRBJ1-1; D is undetermined. Germline V gives CDR1 SGHTA, CDR2 FQGTGA. Trimming removed 3 bases from V and 6 bases from J, with 8 bases in between. CDR3 length equals 12 residues. The CDR3 here is CASSFPGAEAFF. The CDR3 nucleotides read TGTGCCAGCAGCTTTCCCGGGGCTGAAGCTTTCTTT.

This clone came up once. The chain combines TRBV21-1 with TRBJ2-1; the table assigns TRBD1, which was not confirmed against the DNA. TRBV21-1 is a pseudogene segment. This CDR3 is built from 13 residues. CDR3 in amino acids: CASSDPGQTIQFF. The CDR3 DNA is TGTGCCAGCAGCGACCCGGGACAGACGATTCAGTTCTTC.

This rearrangement joins TRBV9 to TRBJ2-7; D may be TRBD2 (6 bases). This CDR3 spans 16 amino acids. Germline lookup yields CDR1 SGDLS and CDR2 YYNGEE. V was trimmed by 0 bases and J by 0 bases, leaving 13 bases between them. CDR3 coding DNA: TGTGCCAGCAGCGTAGAATCGGGACTGAGCTCCTACGAGCAGTACTTC. Translated: CASSVESGLSSYEQYF.

The chain carries TRBV4-2 and TRBJ2-7, with D possibly being TRBD2 (6 bases). The CDR3 is made up of 16 amino acids. The ends were cut back, 1 base at V and 3 bases at J, with 16 bases in the middle. The V gene's germline CDR1 is LGHNA and CDR2 YNFKEQ. CDR3 region: CASSQAGGGNRYEQYF. In DNA, the CDR3 is TGTGCCAGCAGCCAAGCGGGTGGGGGGAACCGCTACGAGCAGTACTTC.

This chain connects TRBV19 to TRBJ1-4; D ambiguous. From germline, CDR1 is LNHDA and CDR2 SQIVND (reference sequence). V lost 6 bases, J lost 2 bases, and 13 bases lay in between. The CDR3 is 15 residues long. The CDR3 DNA reads TGTGCCAGTAGCATCGGTCTAGGCACTAATGAAAAACTGTTTTTT. It yields the protein CASSIGLGTNEKLFF. The complete variable domain, with remaining parts taken from reference TRBV19 and TRBJ1-4, reads DGGITQSPKYLFRKEGQNVTLSCEQNLNHDAMYWYRQDPGQGLRLIYYSQIVNDFQKGDIAEGYSVSREKKESFPLTVTSAQKNPTAFYLCASSIGLGTNEKLFFGSGTQLSVL.

As regards this clone: Sequence at one end of the junction differs from germline and may be a read error. The CDR3 loop reads CASSQERTSGSNGQFF. The CDR3 DNA reads TGTGCCAGCAGCCAAGAACGGACTAGCGGGAGTAATGGGCAGTTCTTC. The rearrangement joins TRBV4-2 to TRBJ2-1; 13 positions agree with TRBD2. CDR3 length: 16 amino acids. Germline V gene data show CDR1 as LGHNA and CDR2 as YNFKEQ.

V is TRBV3-1 (or the pseudogene TRBV3-2) and J is TRBJ1-1; no clear D. Germline-derived CDR1 and CDR2 are LGHDT and YNNKEL (reference sequence). The germline V and J ends were trimmed by 0 bases and 3 bases, with 5 bases remaining between them. The CDR3 loop spans 13 amino acids. The DNA for the CDR3 is TGTGCCAGCAGCCAAGATTCGGACACTGAAGCTTTCTTT. Protein product: CASSQDSDTEAFF.